This is a list of T cell receptor beta chains from one sample in a study of blood T cell repertoires in COVID-19. Libraries were prepared by immunoSEQ multiplex PCR; TCRdb keeps only in-frame clonotypes and omits some of them. Of over 110,000 clones detected, 88% appear once; the ten largest clones hold 25% to 35%. The sequenced material came from peripheral blood. These TCRs come from a human donor in a cohort sampled during active COVID-19. Both conserved end residues are part of each CDR3. The D gene is left open where the match is weak.

J: TRBJ1-6
D: .
V: TRBV5-1
CDR3: CASSLDSSSSYNSPLHF

J: TRBJ2-3
D: .
V: TRBV2
CDR3: CASSSLGLAISTDTQYF

J: TRBJ1-3
D: TRBD1
V: TRBV30
CDR3: CATRGKGNTIYF

J: TRBJ2-1
D: .
V: TRBV20-1
CDR3: CSALLGLEQFF

J: TRBJ1-2
D: .
V: TRBV12-3/TRBV12-4
CDR3: CASSLGRGYTF

J: TRBJ2-7
D: .
V: TRBV5-1
CDR3: CASSLTHSEQYF

J: TRBJ2-5
D: .
V: TRBV25-1
CDR3: CASSRGARGRPGETQYF

J: TRBJ2-7
D: TRBD1
V: TRBV15
CDR3: CATSSDPGQSYEQYF

J: TRBJ2-5
D: TRBD2
V: TRBV9
CDR3: CASSVAAGREETQYF

J: TRBJ1-2
D: .
V: TRBV9
CDR3: CASSVKPDSVNYGYTF

J: TRBJ2-1
D: TRBD2
V: TRBV5-4
CDR3: CASSRTSGGSRAYNEQFF

J: TRBJ2-7
D: TRBD1
V: TRBV20-1
CDR3: CSASGDRGATYEQYF

J: TRBJ2-5
D: .
V: TRBV7-2
CDR3: CASSLTTTLIQETQYF

J: TRBJ2-7
D: TRBD2
V: TRBV5-6
CDR3: CASGLAGTYEQYF

J: TRBJ2-7
D: TRBD1
V: TRBV19
CDR3: CASSRGDRPSYEQYF

J: TRBJ2-4
D: TRBD2
V: TRBV18
CDR3: CASSPSRTSGALAKNIQYF

J: TRBJ2-1
D: TRBD2
V: TRBV9
CDR3: CASSVGWTRSNEQFF

J: TRBJ1-3
D: .
V: TRBV4-3
CDR3: CASSHLTTSGNTIYF

J: TRBJ2-5
D: TRBD2
V: TRBV29-1
CDR3: CSFFGTSGGAGRETQYF

J: TRBJ1-5
D: .
V: TRBV19
CDR3: CASSIVDTSNQPQHF

J: TRBJ1-2
D: .
V: TRBV3-1/TRBV3-2
CDR3: CASSQDPGVRYGYTF

J: TRBJ2-3
D: .
V: TRBV5-1
CDR3: CASSLGGILDTQYF

J: TRBJ2-7
D: TRBD2
V: TRBV30
CDR3: CAWSRAGGVYEQYF

J: TRBJ1-5
D: .
V: TRBV7-9
CDR3: CASSLGGPGNQPQHF

J: TRBJ1-2
D: TRBD1
V: TRBV19
CDR3: CASSPGQGNYGYTF

J: TRBJ1-1
D: TRBD1
V: TRBV6-5
CDR3: CASSMTGRSTEAFF

J: TRBJ2-2
D: TRBD1
V: TRBV24-1
CDR3: CATSDAGQGDGELFF

J: TRBJ2-5
D: .
V: TRBV7-3
CDR3: CASSLQGQETQYF

J: TRBJ2-3
D: .
V: TRBV6-2/TRBV6-3
CDR3: CASSYPAGTDTQYF

J: TRBJ2-5
D: TRBD2
V: TRBV7-8
CDR3: CASSPRLAESLETQYF

J: TRBJ2-3
D: .
V: TRBV5-1
CDR3: CASSTRTGSTDTQYF

J: TRBJ2-1
D: .
V: TRBV9
CDR3: CASSVRTGTSYNEQFF

J: TRBJ2-5
D: .
V: TRBV5-1
CDR3: CASSLGQVETQYF

J: TRBJ2-7
D: .
V: TRBV7-9
CDR3: CASSWGPSYEQYF

J: TRBJ1-5
D: .
V: TRBV4-1
CDR3: CASSQDPQGGQPQHF

J: TRBJ1-6
D: .
V: TRBV6-5
CDR3: CASSYSTGRNSPLHF

J: TRBJ2-7
D: .
V: TRBV5-4
CDR3: CASKRDRSSYEQYF